One sample yielded the 11 T cell receptor beta chains listed below, sequenced in a study of blood T cells in healthy people across ages. With a J-beta primer mix and a sample-barcoded 5' primer, a second PCR ran about 6 to 11 cycles. TCRdb analysed the 5' RACE reads with MiXCR anew, one entry per CDR3 protein. The sample includes 800,000 or so distinct CDR3 sequences, roughly 25% of them seen just once. This sample was also put to use in a study of T cells of mothers and their children.

Specimen: blood. These receptor sequences come from a boy aged 5-17 years in good health.

This clonotype occurred a few times. The chain is built from TRBV27 and TRBJ1-6, with D possibly TRBD1 on 5 matching bases. This CDR3 has 15 residues. The V gene's germline CDR1 is MNHEY and CDR2 SMNVEV (reference sequence). Deletions cut 5 bases from V and 5 bases from J, with 13 bases between. The CDR3 spells CASSRGDGDNSPLHF. The CDR3 coding sequence is TGTGCCAGCAGTCGGGGGGACGGGGATAATTCACCCCTCCACTTT.

This chain links TRBV7-8 with TRBJ1-3, with D maybe TRBD1 (5 bases). Germline loops: CDR1 SGHVS, CDR2 FQNEAQ. V was trimmed by 5 bases and J by 4 bases, leaving 18 bases between them. The CDR3 contains 16 residues. CDR3 sequence: CASSPATGGGGNTIYF. As DNA, the CDR3 is TGTGCCAGCAGCCCGGCGACCGGGGGAGGCGGAAACACCATATATTTT.

In this sample, this clonotype turned up once. V gene TRBV2 combines with J gene TRBJ1-2; 8 nucleotides align to TRBD1. CDR3 length equals 14 residues. Germline V gene data show CDR1 as SNHLY and CDR2 as FYNNEI. V dropped 6 bases and J dropped 8; count of bases not matched to a gene: 11. This CDR3 is CASRDGQGGGGYTF. The CDR3 nucleotides read TGTGCCAGCAGGGACGGACAGGGAGGAGGAGGCTACACCTTC.

This clonotype was detected a few times. The genes are TRBV20-1 and TRBJ1-6, with a weak D call TRBD1 (5 bases). Trimming left V 6 bases short and J 12 bases short, with 18 bases between. The germline CDR1 and CDR2 sequences are DFQATT and SNEGSKA (reference sequence). CDR3 length: 13 residues. The CDR3 protein is CSARDPQGIPLHF. CDR3 nucleotide sequence: TGCAGTGCCAGGGACCCTCAAGGGATACCCCTCCACTTT.

V usage is TRBV9 and J usage is TRBJ2-3; D might be TRBD2 (6 bases). Germline V gene data show CDR1 as SGDLS and CDR2 as YYNGEE. Deletions cut 3 bases from V and 0 bases from J, with 11 bases between. This CDR3 comprises 15 residues. CDR3: CASSAFGTSTDTQYF. DNA for the CDR3: TGTGCCAGCAGCGCGTTCGGGACTAGCACAGATACGCAGTATTTT.

About this clonotype itself: At one of its ends the junction is not consistent with the germline gene, which may arise from a read error. The chain joins TRBV9 to TRBJ1-1; 9 nucleotides agree with TRBD1. Looked up from germline, CDR1 is SGDLS and CDR2 is YYNGEE. The CDR3 spans 13 residues. This chain's CDR3 is CASSGGQGDKAFF. The DNA for the CDR3 is TGTGCCAGCAGCGGGGGACAGGGCGACAAAGCCTTCTTT.

This clonotype has only a few counts. The rearrangement joins TRBV7-9 to TRBJ1-2; 10 bases map to TRBD1. Per germline, CDR1 SEHNR and CDR2 FQNEAQ (reference sequence). The CDR3 covers 16 residues. Trimming at V came to 5 bases and at J to 4 bases, leaving 10 bases not matched to a gene. DNA of the CDR3: TGTGCCAGCAGCGCCTCCGGGACAGGGGATGCCTATGGCTACACCTTC. This translates into CASSASGTGDAYGYTF.

The V gene is TRBV7-9, the J gene TRBJ2-5, with 10 bases matching TRBD2. With the DNA end fitting TRBJ2-7 better, the J assignment may be wrong. The V gene's germline CDR1 is SEHNR and CDR2 FQNEAQ (reference sequence). The CDR3 runs to 15 residues. CDR3 bases: TGTGCCAGCAGCTCTCAGGGGGGACTAGCGTACGAGCAGTACTTC. This encodes CASSSQGGLAYEQYF.

V and J are TRBV28 and TRBJ2-1; TRBD1 agrees at 7 bases. CDR1 is MDHEN and CDR2 is SYDVKM in the germline V gene. The J segment lost 7 bases and the V segment lost 6 bases, leaving 6 bases of the junction unmatched. This CDR3 has 13 residues. CDR3 in DNA: TGTGCCAGCAGGGCCCGACAGGGAAATGAGCAGTTCTTC. Translating gives CASRARQGNEQFF.

This clonotype has more than one count but fewer than ten. This chain joins TRBV12-3 or TRBV12-4 and TRBJ2-3; D is perhaps TRBD2 (7 bases). The CDR3 length is 14 residues. Between the trimmed V and J ends, which lost 5 bases and 6 bases, there was a span of 15 bases. The CDR3 nucleotides read TGTGCCAGCAGTCCGGGGGGCCCATGGGATACGCAGTATTTT. Its protein product is CASSPGGPWDTQYF.

This clonotype has only a few counts. CDR3 loop: CSVEDLAGELADTQYF. The CDR3 region has the DNA TGCAGCGTTGAAGATTTAGCGGGAGAGTTAGCAGATACGCAGTATTTT. The chain employs TRBV29-1 and TRBJ2-3, with TRBD2 matching 9 bases. The trim removed 0 bases at V and 4 bases at J, leaving 8 bases unmatched. Germline V gene data show CDR1 as SQVTM and CDR2 as ANQGSEA. This CDR3 has 16 residues.